The source of this T cell receptor beta chain is a study of T cells in Graves' hyperthyroidism and ophthalmopathy. The sample holds many counts of this clonotype. Amplified TCR beta CDR3 regions derived from RNA transcripts. The primer set for the first-round RT-PCR of the TCR CDR3 was HTBI. TCRdb recomputed calls from the multiplex PCR reads with MiXCR, one row per CDR3 protein. The data contain about half a million distinct CDR3 sequences, around 15% of them seen just once; the ten biggest clones take up around 28%. The sample consisted of blood. The clonotype originates from a woman between 25 and 40 years old with Graves' ophthalmopathy.

The DNA of the CDR3 is TGTGCCAGCAGTTTATCAGGGACCTACGAGTCCTCCACAGATACGCAGTATTTT. It is translated as CASSLSGTYESSTDTQYF. The chain couples TRBV27 to TRBJ2-3, with D possibly called TRBD1 or TRBD2 (5 bases each). CDR1 and CDR2 (germline): MNHEY, SMNVEV (reference sequence). The CDR3 contains 18 residues. V gave up 0 bases and J gave up 2 bases, with 18 bases separating them.